These 21 T cell receptor beta chains came from one sample sequenced in a study of cytomegalovirus exposure and HLA in healthy donors. The PCR contained 60 Vbeta and 13 Jbeta primers. Assay: immunoSEQ multiplex PCR; the TCRdb copy retains only in-frame clones and omits some. The table shows some 110,000 clones, with approximately 70% occurring only once. Sequencing was done on a sample of PBMCs. The receptors shown here come from a young man in good health and CMV-seropositive.

This clone was seen a handful of times. The chain couples TRBV7-2 to TRBJ1-1; D gene uncertain. Trimming cost V 1 base and J 4 bases, with 7 bases left between them. The germline CDR1 and CDR2 sequences are SGHTA and FQGNSA. This CDR3 spans 13 amino acids. The CDR3 DNA reads as TGTGCCAGCAGCTTAGATAGCGGCACTGAAGCTTTCTTT. It specifies CASSLDSGTEAFF.

The CDR3: CASSIQGGGDEKLFF. CDR3 DNA: TGTGCCAGCAGTATACAGGGTGGAGGAGATGAAAAACTGTTTTTT. The gene calls are TRBV2 and TRBJ1-4; a possible D gene is TRBD1 (6 bases). The V and J ends lost 5 bases and 6 bases respectively, with 16 bases between them. Germline V gene lookup returns CDR1 SNHLY and CDR2 FYNNEI. The CDR3 has 15 residues. Variable domain in full (rest from reference TRBV2 and TRBJ1-4): EPEVTQTPSHQVTQMGQEVILRCVPISNHLYFYWYRQILGQKVEFLVSFYNNEISEKSEIFDDQFSVERPDGSNFTLKIRSTKLEDSAMYFCASSIQGGGDEKLFFGSGTQLSVL.

The chain combines TRBV27 with TRBJ2-1; 9 nucleotides match TRBD2. Germline values: CDR1 MNHEY, CDR2 SMNVEV (reference sequence). J gave up 9 bases and V 5 bases, and 20 bases lay outside the gene matches. The CDR3 totals 18 residues. The CDR3 loop is CASSPLDGGRAPIGEQFF. CDR3 bases: TGTGCCAGCAGTCCTCTAGATGGCGGGAGGGCCCCCATCGGTGAGCAGTTCTTC.

The chain links TRBV9 to TRBJ1-1; D remains unclear. Germline V gene data show CDR1 as SGDLS and CDR2 as YYNGEE. V was cut by 3 bases and J by 0 bases, with 12 bases left in between. This CDR3 has 15 amino acids. The CDR3 DNA is TGTGCCAGCAGCGCAGGAGGTCTTCTGAACACTGAAGCTTTCTTT. Its protein is CASSAGGLLNTEAFF.

The CDR3 DNA is TGTGCCAGCAGCTGGGCCCGGTCTGGAAACACCATATATTTT. It codes for CASSWARSGNTIYF. The V call is TRBV6-6, the J call TRBJ1-3, with D hard to call. Deletions cut 6 bases from V and 1 base from J, with 10 bases between. The CDR3 is 14 residues long. Germline lookup yields CDR1 MNHNY and CDR2 SVGAGI (reference sequence).

The rearrangement joins TRBV7-8 to TRBJ1-4; D is uncertain. Trimming removed 1 base from V and 8 bases from J, with 17 bases in between. Germline CDR1 SGHVS, CDR2 FQNEAQ. The CDR3 loop spans 16 amino acids. The CDR3 nucleotides read TGTGCCAGCAGCTTAGAGGTCAGGTACGGCACGGAAAAACTGTTTTTT. This sequence encodes CASSLEVRYGTEKLFF.

This chain connects TRBV19 to TRBJ1-2; D gene ambiguous. This CDR3 comprises 14 residues. Trimming stripped 5 bases from V and 10 bases from J, with 20 bases between. Germline CDR1 LNHDA, CDR2 SQIVND (reference sequence). The CDR3 DNA follows: TGTGCCAGTAGTCAATCCCCGGGAGGGCAAATCTACACCTTC. It translates to CASSQSPGGQIYTF. Drawing the rest from reference TRBV19 and TRBJ1-2, the complete variable domain is DGGITQSPKYLFRKEGQNVTLSCEQNLNHDAMYWYRQDPGQGLRLIYYSQIVNDFQKGDIAEGYSVSREKKESFPLTVTSAQKNPTAFYLCASSQSPGGQIYTFGSGTRLTVV.

This clone has more than one count but fewer than ten. V is TRBV4-1 and J is TRBJ1-6, with D perhaps TRBD1 (6 bases). The CDR3 runs to 15 residues. Germline assignment: CDR1 MGHRA and CDR2 YSYEKL. Between the trimmed V and J ends, which lost 4 bases and 7 bases, there was a span of 14 bases. CDR3 sequence: CASSLGAQGNSPLHF. The CDR3 nucleotides are TGCGCCAGCAGCCTAGGGGCCCAGGGGAATTCACCCCTCCACTTT.

This clone occurred a few times. CDR3 DNA sequence: TGTGCCAGCAGCTTGGGGCGGGCAGCGGGGGTTTCAGATACGCAGTATTTT. Translating it yields CASSLGRAAGVSDTQYF. V and J are TRBV5-6 and TRBJ2-3; TRBD2 agrees at 8 bases. The V and J ends lost 0 bases and 4 bases, in that order; junction bases with no gene match: 10. CDR1 SGHDT and CDR2 YYEEEE come from the germline V gene. The CDR3 totals 17 residues. The complete variable domain, with remaining parts taken from reference TRBV5-6 and TRBJ2-3, reads DAGVTQSPTHLIKTRGQQVTLRCSPKSGHDTVSWYQQALGQGPQFIFQYYEEEERQRGNFPDRFSGHQFPNYSSELNVNALLLGDSALYLCASSLGRAAGVSDTQYFGPGTRLTVL.

This clone was observed a few times. This chain connects TRBV10-3 to TRBJ2-7; 15 bases match TRBD2. Germline values: CDR1 ENHRY, CDR2 SYGVKD. CDR3 length: 16 residues. The trim removed 6 bases at V and 2 bases at J, leaving 5 bases unmatched. The CDR3 spells CAISAGTSGGTYEQYF. The CDR3 nucleotides read TGTGCCATCAGCGCCGGGACTAGCGGGGGGACCTACGAGCAGTACTTC.

The chain links TRBV4-3 to TRBJ2-1; weak D call: TRBD2 (5 bases). This CDR3 has 16 amino acids. Germline CDR1 LGHNA, CDR2 YSLEER. V was clipped by 0 bases and J by 8 bases, with 17 bases between them. CDR3 nucleotide sequence: TGCGCCAGCAGCCAAGACAGCGGAGGCTTTAGCGATGAGCAGTTCTTC. This codes for CASSQDSGGFSDEQFF.

A few counts support this clone. The chain couples TRBV7-3 to TRBJ2-1; TRBD1 agrees at 9 bases. Per the germline V gene, CDR1 is SGHTA and CDR2 is FQGTGA. The CDR3 runs 15 residues. The junction had 7 bases not matched to a gene; V was cut back by 1 base and J by 9 bases. The CDR3 DNA reads TGTGCCAGCAGCTTAAATACAGGGGGCGCGGGTGAGCAGTTCTTC. Translated: CASSLNTGGAGEQFF.

CDR3 sequence: CASSLGGRPNNEQFF. The CDR3 nucleotides read TGCGCCAGCAGCTTAGGTGGGAGGCCCAACAATGAGCAGTTCTTC. This chain uses TRBV5-1 with TRBJ2-1; maybe TRBD2 (6 bases). The CDR3 covers 15 residues. V was shortened by 2 bases and J by 5 bases, with 14 bases between the two germline ends. Germline-derived CDR1 and CDR2 are SGHRS and YFSETQ.

V and J are TRBV19 and TRBJ2-7; TRBD1 matches 7 bases. This CDR3 has 15 residues. Germline V CDR1 and CDR2: LNHDA, SQIVND (reference sequence). The trim removed 2 bases at V and 3 bases at J, leaving 7 bases unmatched. For the CDR3, the DNA is TGTGCCAGTAGTATAACGACAGGGTATGGCTACGAGCAGTACTTC. Translating it yields CASSITTGYGYEQYF.

The chain employs TRBV23-1 and TRBJ2-1; D is ambiguous. TRBV23-1 qualifies as an ORF whose function is uncertain. The CDR3 sequence is 15 residues long. V was pared by 1 base and J by 5 bases, with 12 bases between. The DNA of the CDR3 is TGCGCCAGCAGTCAATACTTCCCGTTGGACAATGAGCAGTTCTTC. This sequence encodes CASSQYFPLDNEQFF.

With regard to this clone: One end of the junction is discordant with germline, which a read error may explain. The chain employs TRBV7-7 and TRBJ2-3; possible D gene TRBD2, 7 bases. This CDR3 is built from 16 residues. The germline V gene encodes CDR1 SSHAT and CDR2 FNYEAQ (reference sequence). In DNA form, the CDR3 reads TGTGCTAGCAGCTTGGGGGGGGGCAGAAGCACAGATACGCAGTATTTT. It is translated as CASSLGGGRSTDTQYF.

The genes are TRBV9 and TRBJ1-1; 11 bases line up with TRBD1. The V gene end was trimmed by 6 bases and the J gene end by 3 bases; junction bases not matched to a gene: 7. This CDR3 is built from 15 residues. Germline CDR1 reads SGDLS; CDR2 reads YYNGEE. The DNA of the CDR3 is TGTGCCAGCACCAGGACAGGGGGCTTGGACACTGAAGCTTTCTTT. Residues: CASTRTGGLDTEAFF.

The gene calls are TRBV7-9 and TRBJ1-1; D is undetermined. CDR1 and CDR2 (germline): SEHNR, FQNEAQ (reference sequence). V lost 1 base to trimming and J lost 4 bases, with 13 bases between them. The length of the CDR3 is 15 residues. The CDR3 bases are TGTGCCAGCAGCTTAGGACGCGGGAAGGGCACTGAAGCTTTCTTT. Its translation: CASSLGRGKGTEAFF.

V is TRBV27 and J is TRBJ1-5, with D possibly TRBD1 on 5 matching bases. The V end was cut by 6 bases, the J end by 0 bases, with 12 bases between. The CDR3 is 15 residues long. Germline V gives CDR1 MNHEY, CDR2 SMNVEV (reference sequence). Written as DNA, the CDR3 is TGTGCCAGCAGGCGGGGGGGTAGTAGCAATCAGCCCCAGCATTTT. This translates into CASRRGGSSNQPQHF.

The genes are TRBV7-3 and TRBJ2-1, with D hard to call. There are 13 residues in the CDR3. Looked up from germline, CDR1 is SGHTA and CDR2 is FQGTGA. The V end was cut by 5 bases, the J end by 6 bases, with 11 bases between. In DNA, the CDR3 is TGTGCCAGCAGCGTCGACTCCCTCAATGAGCAGTTCTTC. Translating it yields CASSVDSLNEQFF.

This clone was seen more than once but under ten times. This rearrangement joins TRBV6-6 to TRBJ1-1; D is possibly TRBD1 (6 bases). Germline V gene data show CDR1 as MNHNY and CDR2 as SVGAGI (reference sequence). V was trimmed by 7 bases and J by 1 base, leaving 10 bases between them. The CDR3 is made up of 13 amino acids. CDR3 residues: CASTSGQNTEAFF. The CDR3 nucleotides read TGTGCCAGCACGTCGGGACAGAACACTGAAGCTTTCTTT.